The table lists the clone carrying this T cell receptor (beta chain) with many counts. Antigen specificity is unknown. This entry is derived from a study of CD8 T cells in ankylosing spondylitis. Study-level results: What appeared characteristic of ankylosing spondylitis blood was a TCR beta motif of 7 or 8 highly homologous variants.

One entry per CDR3 protein, called by TCRdb with MiXCR from the 5' RACE reads. The sample shows around 890,000 distinct CDR3 sequences, 12% of them seen only once. CDR1 and CDR2 from the germline V gene are SQVTM and ANQGSEA. Unmatched junction bases numbered 3, after V lost 0 bases and J lost 1 base. CDR3 size: 16 residues. The TCR comes from a male donor with ankylosing spondylitis. The chain recombines TRBV29-1 with TRBJ2-6; 7 nucleotides align to TRBD2. Sequencing input: blood, either unsorted or a sorted T cell fraction (not recorded which). CDR3 in DNA: TGCAGCGTTGAAGAGGGGGAGGGGTCTGGGGCCAACGTCCTGACTTTC. Amino acids: CSVEEGEGSGANVLTF.